The source of this T cell receptor (beta chain) is a study of identical twins. This CDR3 is built from 14 residues. After removal of 6 bases from V and 0 bases from J, the junction contained 7 bases not matched to a gene. Germline CDR1 and CDR2: DFQATT and SNEGSKA (reference sequence). TCRdb re-analysed the 5' RACE reads in MiXCR, keeping a single row per CDR3 protein. The sample lists 200,000 to 300,000 distinct CDR3 sequences, about 13% seen once, with around 4% in the top ten. Concerning this clonotype itself: The antigen is undetermined.

Whole-study results and caveats: Fewer insertions characterized abundant cord blood beta clonotypes, whereas memory repertoires showed none.

These sequences were also reported in another study, on yellow fever vaccine responses in identical twins.

Sequencing was carried out using memory (CD45RO+) T cells sorted from blood. The receptor was isolated from a woman younger than 35 in good health. The chain uses TRBV20-1 and TRBJ2-7; 8 nucleotides agree with TRBD1. The CDR3 sequence: CSATGQGLSYEQYF. In nucleotides, the CDR3 is TGCAGTGCAACTGGACAGGGCCTCTCCTACGAGCAGTACTTC.